The TCR beta chain under discussion was sequenced for a study of blood T cell repertoires in COVID-19. J was trimmed by 6 bases and V by 6 bases; bases with no gene match: 6. CDR3 length: 15 residues. CDR1 and CDR2 from the germline V gene are MNHEY and SVGAGI. Generated by immunoSEQ multiplex PCR, the TCRdb table keeps only in-frame clones and is missing some. The sample lists 150,000 to 200,000 clones, roughly 88% occurring once. This sequence joins TRBV6-5 and TRBJ1-4, with TRBD1 matching over 11 bases. The receptor was derived from a woman aged 60-75 years who had recovered from COVID-19. Sequencing used PBMCs or T cells enriched from blood (not recorded which). The DNA for the CDR3 is TGTGCCAGCAGGGACAGGGGGCAAAGCGATGAAAAACTGTTTTTT. Its protein product is CASRDRGQSDEKLFF.